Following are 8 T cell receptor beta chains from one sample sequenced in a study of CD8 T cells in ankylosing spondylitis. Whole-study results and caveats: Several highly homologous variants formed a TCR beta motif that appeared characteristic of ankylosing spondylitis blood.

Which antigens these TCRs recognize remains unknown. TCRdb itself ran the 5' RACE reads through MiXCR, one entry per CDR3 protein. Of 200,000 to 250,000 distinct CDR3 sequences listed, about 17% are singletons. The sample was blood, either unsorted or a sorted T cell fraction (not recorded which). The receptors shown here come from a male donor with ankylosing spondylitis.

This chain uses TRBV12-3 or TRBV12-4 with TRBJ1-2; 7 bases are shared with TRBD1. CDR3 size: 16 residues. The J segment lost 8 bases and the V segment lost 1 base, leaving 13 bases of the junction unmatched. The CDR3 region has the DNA TGTGCCAGCAGTTTAGGGCCCGACAGGGAGACGGGGGGCTACACCTTC. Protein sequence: CASSLGPDRETGGYTF.

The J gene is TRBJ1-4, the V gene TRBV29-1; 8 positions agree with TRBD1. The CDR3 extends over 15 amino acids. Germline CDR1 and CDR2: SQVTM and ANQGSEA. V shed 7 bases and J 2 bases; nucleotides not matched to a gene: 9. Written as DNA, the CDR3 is TGCAGCGCCGGATACTCAGGGGGCACTAATGAAAAACTGTTTTTT. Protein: CSAGYSGGTNEKLFF.

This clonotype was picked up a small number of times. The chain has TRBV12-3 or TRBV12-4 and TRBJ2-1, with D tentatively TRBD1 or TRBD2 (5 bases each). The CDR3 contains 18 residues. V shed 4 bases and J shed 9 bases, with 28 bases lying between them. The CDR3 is CASSSGTSAIDHMSEQFF. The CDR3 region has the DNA TGTGCCAGCAGTTCCGGGACCTCCGCAATAGATCACATGAGTGAGCAGTTCTTC.

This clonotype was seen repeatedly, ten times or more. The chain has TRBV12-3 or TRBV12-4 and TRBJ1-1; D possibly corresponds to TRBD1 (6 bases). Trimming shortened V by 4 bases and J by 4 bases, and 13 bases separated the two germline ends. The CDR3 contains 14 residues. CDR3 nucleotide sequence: TGTGCCAGCAGTTCGACGACAGGTCGCACTGAAGCTTTCTTT. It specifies CASSSTTGRTEAFF.

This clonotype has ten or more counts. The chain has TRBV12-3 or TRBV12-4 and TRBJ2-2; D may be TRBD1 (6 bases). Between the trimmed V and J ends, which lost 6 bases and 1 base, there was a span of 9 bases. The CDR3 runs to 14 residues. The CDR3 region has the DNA TGTGCCAGCAGCCAGGACAGGAACACCGGGGAGCTGTTTTTT. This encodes CASSQDRNTGELFF.

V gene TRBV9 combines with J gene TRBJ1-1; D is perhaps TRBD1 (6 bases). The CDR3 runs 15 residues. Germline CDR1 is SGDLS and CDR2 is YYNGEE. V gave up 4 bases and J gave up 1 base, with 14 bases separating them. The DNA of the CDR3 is TGTGCCAGCAGCCCACCGGGACACCCGAACACTGAAGCTTTCTTT. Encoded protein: CASSPPGHPNTEAFF.

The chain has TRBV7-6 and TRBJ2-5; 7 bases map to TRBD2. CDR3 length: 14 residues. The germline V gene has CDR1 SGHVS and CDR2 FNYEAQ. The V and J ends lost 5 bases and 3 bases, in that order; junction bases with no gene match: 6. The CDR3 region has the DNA TGTGCCAGCAGCCGGGAGGCCAGAAAAGAGACCCAGTACTTC. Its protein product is CASSREARKETQYF.

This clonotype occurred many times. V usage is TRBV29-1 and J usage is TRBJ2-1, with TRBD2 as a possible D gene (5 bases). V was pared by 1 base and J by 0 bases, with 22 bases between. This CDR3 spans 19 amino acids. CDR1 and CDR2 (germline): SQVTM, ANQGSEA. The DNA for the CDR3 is TGCAGCGTTGAAGCGGCTGTAGGAGAGGGTGTCAGCTCCTACAATGAGCAGTTCTTC. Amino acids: CSVEAAVGEGVSSYNEQFF.